This TCR beta chain came from a study of T cell responses to AZD1222 COVID-19 vaccine (dated by TCRdb to the early 2020s). With regard to the full study: TCR sequencing covered about 230 trial participants: around 210 given two doses of AZD1222 and 26 given two doses of MenACWY control vaccine. Enrollment into the trials was organized by age into subgroups of 18-55, 56-69 and 70-plus years, and those subgroups contained roughly 140, 27 and 60 TCR-sequenced participants, respectively. Points the paper makes about the study in general: Spike-specific TCR breadth and depth rose significantly after two AZD1222 doses compared with day 0 and with MenACWY recipients. The 56-69-year group was small, and its depth increase did not reach significance, likely because of low power. Participants were mostly white British, with more females than males. The authors suggested clonal diversity may have been underestimated. The vaccine-associated CD4 TCRs covered the entire spike protein, and the dominant responses fell in regions 160-218 and 743-854. Because no samples from the day 14 peak response were available, repertoires could be characterized only after the peak T cell response. Conclusions about previously exposed vaccinees were limited because only six AZD1222 recipients were SARS-CoV-2 seropositive at baseline. Nearly half of unique spike-specific TCRs reportedly recognized epitopes outside regions mutated in the B.1.351 and B.1.1.7 variants.

The CDR3 regions of human TCRbeta chains were analyzed by immunosequencing. In the original analysis: TCRs in the repertoires were matched against a reference library of SARS-CoV-2-specific TCRs that had been generated with the MIRA antigen-specificity platform. Breadth meant the fraction of unique TCRs that were SARS-CoV-2-associated, whereas depth meant the fraction of total T cells that were SARS-CoV-2-associated. Using the MIRA data, each spike-specific TCR was assigned both to the spike region to which the TCR was reactive and to a CD4 or CD8 class. Log10-transformed breadth and depth values were compared by one-way ANOVA with Sidak's multiple comparisons tests. The source is immuneACCESS, and TCRdb retained only in-frame sequences with V and J called. Part of the clones is not carried over; for the studies checked, unresolved V genes explain less than half of this, and the remainder is unexplained. V and J calls plus clone size are reproduced from that table; the DNA served to infer D and trimming. The sample table lists nearly 200,000 clones, approximately 93% of them with a count of one. In total, the top ten clones hold over 0.95% of the sample.

Trimming at the junction amounts to 6 bases on V and 10 bases on J, and the germline ends lie 18 bases apart. Based on the germline V gene, the CDR1 and CDR2 sequences are MNHEY and SVGAGI. The CDR3 numbers 13 residues from cysteine through phenylalanine. Here the CDR3 DNA is all that survives: 39 bases in frame from base 1. Regarding this clone: Its antigen remains undetermined. No quality values exist for individual bases; no much larger clone is one base distant.

The time point label here, explained by the study, means: about 28 days (+/-7) after the second vaccine dose. AZD1222 recipients given second doses at about 4 weeks or at about 12 weeks were pooled, since spike-specific TCR depth and breadth were not found to differ between the two schedules. Vaccinee samples came from UK trials COV001 and COV002, including a single-blind randomized controlled phase 2/3 trial of AZD1222 (ChAdOx1 nCoV-19) in healthy adults. For TCRbeta chain sequencing, PBMC samples from trial participants were taken at day 0 and at day 28 after the second dose. This chain joins TRBV6-5 to TRBJ1-1; the D region possibly corresponds to TRBD1 (5 bases align). This TCR was recovered from an adult who received the AZD1222 COVID-19 vaccine. The source material was peripheral blood, sampled 28 days after the second AZD1222 dose. The nucleotides are TGTGCCAGCAGAACCGGGGTAGGGGTGCGAGCTTTCTTT. Its translation is CASRTGVGVRAFF.